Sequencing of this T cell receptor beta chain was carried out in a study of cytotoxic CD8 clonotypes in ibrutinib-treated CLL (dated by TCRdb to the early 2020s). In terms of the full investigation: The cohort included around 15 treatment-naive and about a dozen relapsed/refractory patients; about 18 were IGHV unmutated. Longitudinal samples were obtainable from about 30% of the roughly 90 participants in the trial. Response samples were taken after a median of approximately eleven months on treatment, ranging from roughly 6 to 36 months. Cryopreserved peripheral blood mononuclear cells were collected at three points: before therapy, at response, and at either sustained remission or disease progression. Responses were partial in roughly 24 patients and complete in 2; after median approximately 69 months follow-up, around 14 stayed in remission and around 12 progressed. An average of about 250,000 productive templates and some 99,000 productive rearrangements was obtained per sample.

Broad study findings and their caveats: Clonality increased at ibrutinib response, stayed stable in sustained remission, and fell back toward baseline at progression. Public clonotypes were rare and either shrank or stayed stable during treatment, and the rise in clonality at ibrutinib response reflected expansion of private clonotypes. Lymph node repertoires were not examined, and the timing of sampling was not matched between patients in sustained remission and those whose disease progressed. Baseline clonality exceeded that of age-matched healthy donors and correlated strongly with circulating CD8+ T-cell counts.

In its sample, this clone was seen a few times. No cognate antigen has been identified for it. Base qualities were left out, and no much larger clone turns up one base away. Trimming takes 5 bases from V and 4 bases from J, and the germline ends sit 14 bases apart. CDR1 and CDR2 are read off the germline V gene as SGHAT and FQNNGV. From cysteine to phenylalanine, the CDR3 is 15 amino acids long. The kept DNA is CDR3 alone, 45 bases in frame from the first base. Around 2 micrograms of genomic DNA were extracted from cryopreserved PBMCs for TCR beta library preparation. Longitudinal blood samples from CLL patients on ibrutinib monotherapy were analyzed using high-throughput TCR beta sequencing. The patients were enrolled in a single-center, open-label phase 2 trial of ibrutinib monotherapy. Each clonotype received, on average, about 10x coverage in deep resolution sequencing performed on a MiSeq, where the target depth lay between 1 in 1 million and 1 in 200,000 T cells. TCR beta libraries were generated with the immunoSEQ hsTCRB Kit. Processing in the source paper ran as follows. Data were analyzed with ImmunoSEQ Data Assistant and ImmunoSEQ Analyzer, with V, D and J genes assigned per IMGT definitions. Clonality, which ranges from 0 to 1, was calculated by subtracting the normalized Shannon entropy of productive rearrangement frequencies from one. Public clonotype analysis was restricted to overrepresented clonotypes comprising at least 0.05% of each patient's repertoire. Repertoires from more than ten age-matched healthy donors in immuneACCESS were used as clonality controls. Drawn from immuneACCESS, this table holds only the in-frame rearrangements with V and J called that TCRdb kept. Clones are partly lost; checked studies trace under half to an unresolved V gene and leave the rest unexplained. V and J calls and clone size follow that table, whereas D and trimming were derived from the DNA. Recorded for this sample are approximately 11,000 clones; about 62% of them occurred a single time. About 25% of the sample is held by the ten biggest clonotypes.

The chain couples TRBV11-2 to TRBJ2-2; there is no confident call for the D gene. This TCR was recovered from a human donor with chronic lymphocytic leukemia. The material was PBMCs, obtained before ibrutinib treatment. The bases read TGTGCCAGCAGCCCCAGTCTTCGCCGCACCGGGGAGCTGTTTTTT. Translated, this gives CASSPSLRRTGELFF.